Listed below are T cell receptor beta chains from one sample, sequenced in a study of cytomegalovirus exposure and HLA in healthy donors. The assay was immunoSEQ multiplex PCR, and TCRdb's table has in-frame clones only and misses some. Of 100,000 to 150,000 clones in the sample, roughly 85% are singletons; the top ten hold 20%. Sequencing was performed on PBMCs. The origin of the receptors is a man between 18 and 29 years old in good health and CMV-seropositive. Both conserved end residues are part of each CDR3. A D gene is named only where the DNA matches it firmly. The size field is filled for only some rows; it gives once, few, many or a size class.

TRBV28	TRBJ1-5	-	-	CASTAKDYRVQPQHF	TGTGCCAGCACCGCAAAAGACTACAGGGTCCAGCCCCAGCATTTT
TRBV5-1	TRBJ1-5	TRBD1	-	CASSPGQGGQPQHF	TGCGCCAGCAGCCCCGGACAGGGGGGTCAGCCCCAGCATTTT
TRBV6-5	TRBJ2-1	-	-	CASSYGRFNEQFF	TGTGCCAGCAGTTATGGCAGATTCAATGAGCAGTTCTTC
TRBV6-1	TRBJ1-5	-	-	CASRISGGSNQPQHF	TGTGCCAGCAGGATTTCAGGAGGCAGCAATCAGCCCCAGCATTTT
TRBV9	TRBJ1-2	-	-	CASSVAGGYGYTF	TGTGCCAGCAGCGTAGCCGGGGGCTATGGCTACACCTTC
TRBV6-5	TRBJ2-1	-	-	CASRRTGWGYNEQFF	TGTGCCAGCAGACGCACAGGGTGGGGGTACAATGAGCAGTTCTTC
TRBV15	TRBJ2-2	-	-	CATTSSGWTVPGELFF	TGTGCCACGACCAGTTCGGGGTGGACAGTTCCCGGGGAGCTGTTTTTT
TRBV7-9	TRBJ1-2	TRBD1	once	CASSLAGQALYGYTF	TGTGCCAGCAGCTTAGCGGGACAGGCCTTATATGGCTACACCTTC
TRBV6-1	TRBJ1-5	-	-	CASTPTVISNQPQHF	TGTGCCAGCACCCCGACTGTTATTAGCAATCAGCCCCAGCATTTT
TRBV7-9	TRBJ1-1	-	-	CASSLAGGGTEAFF	TGTGCCAGCAGCTTAGCGGGCGGGGGCACTGAAGCTTTCTTT
TRBV9	TRBJ2-3	TRBD1	-	CASSVLTGGTDTQYF	TGTGCCAGCAGCGTACTGACAGGGGGCACAGATACGCAGTATTTT
TRBV5-1	TRBJ1-1	TRBD1	-	CASSSTGGGTEAFF	TGCGCCAGCAGCTCCACAGGGGGCGGCACTGAAGCTTTCTTT
TRBV29-1	TRBJ2-1	-	-	CSVEGGQFYEQFF	TGCAGCGTTGAAGGTGGACAATTTTATGAGCAGTTCTTC
TRBV7-8	TRBJ1-2	-	once	CASSLDSGYGYTF	TGTGCCAGCAGCTTAGATTCGGGGTACGGCTACACCTTC
TRBV4-1	TRBJ1-4	-	once	CASSQAQGTTNEKLFF	TGCGCCAGCAGCCAAGCCCAGGGCACAACTAATGAAAAACTGTTTTTT
TRBV9	TRBJ2-3	-	-	CASNPLAGAGDTQYF	TGTGCCAGCAACCCACTGGCGGGGGCAGGAGATACGCAGTATTTT
TRBV4-2	TRBJ2-5	TRBD2	once	CASSQEVKRGVTEETQYF	TGTGCCAGCAGCCAAGAGGTTAAGCGGGGGGTCACGGAGGAGACCCAGTACTTC
TRBV7-6	TRBJ2-1	TRBD2	-	CASSLIAGATYNEQFF	TGTGCCAGCAGCCTCATAGCGGGGGCCACTTACAATGAGCAGTTCTTC